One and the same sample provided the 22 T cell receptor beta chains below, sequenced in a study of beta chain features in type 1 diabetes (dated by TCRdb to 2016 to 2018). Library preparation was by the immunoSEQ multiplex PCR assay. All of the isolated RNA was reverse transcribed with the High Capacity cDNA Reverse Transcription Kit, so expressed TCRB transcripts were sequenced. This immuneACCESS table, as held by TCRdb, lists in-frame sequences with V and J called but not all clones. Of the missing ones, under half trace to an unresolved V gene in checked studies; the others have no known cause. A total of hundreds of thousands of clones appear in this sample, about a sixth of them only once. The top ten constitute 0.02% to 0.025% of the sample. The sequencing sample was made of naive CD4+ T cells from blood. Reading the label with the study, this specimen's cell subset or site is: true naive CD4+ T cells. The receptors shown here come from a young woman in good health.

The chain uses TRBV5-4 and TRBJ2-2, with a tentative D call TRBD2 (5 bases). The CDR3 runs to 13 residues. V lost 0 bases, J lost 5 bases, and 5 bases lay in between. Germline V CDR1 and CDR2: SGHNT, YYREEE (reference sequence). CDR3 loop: CASSLAGTGELFF. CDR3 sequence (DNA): TGTGCCAGCAGCTTGGCGGGGACCGGGGAGCTGTTTTTT.

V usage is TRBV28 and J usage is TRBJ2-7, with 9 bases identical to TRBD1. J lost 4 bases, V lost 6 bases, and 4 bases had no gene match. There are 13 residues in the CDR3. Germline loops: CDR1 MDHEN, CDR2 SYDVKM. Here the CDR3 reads CASRLDRGYEQYF. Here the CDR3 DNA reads TGTGCCAGCAGACTGGACAGGGGTTACGAGCAGTACTTC.

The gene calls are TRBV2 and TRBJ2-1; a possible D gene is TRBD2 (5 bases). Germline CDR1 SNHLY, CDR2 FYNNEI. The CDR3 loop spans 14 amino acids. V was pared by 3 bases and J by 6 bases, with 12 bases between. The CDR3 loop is CASSERMSGNEQFF. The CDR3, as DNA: TGTGCCAGCAGTGAGAGGATGAGCGGCAATGAGCAGTTCTTC.

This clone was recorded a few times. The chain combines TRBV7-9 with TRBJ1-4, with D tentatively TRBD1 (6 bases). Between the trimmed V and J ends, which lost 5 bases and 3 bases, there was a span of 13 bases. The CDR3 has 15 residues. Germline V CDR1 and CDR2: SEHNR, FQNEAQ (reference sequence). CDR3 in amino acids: CASSLTGAPNEKLFF. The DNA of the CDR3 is TGTGCCAGCAGCCTTACGGGGGCACCTAATGAAAAACTGTTTTTT.

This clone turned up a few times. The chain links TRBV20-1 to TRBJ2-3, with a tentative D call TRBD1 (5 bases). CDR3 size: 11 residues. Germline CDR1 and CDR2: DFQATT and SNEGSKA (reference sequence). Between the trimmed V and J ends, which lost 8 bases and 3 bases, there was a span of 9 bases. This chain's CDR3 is CSKDKTDTQYF. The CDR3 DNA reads TGCAGTAAGGACAAGACAGATACGCAGTATTTT.

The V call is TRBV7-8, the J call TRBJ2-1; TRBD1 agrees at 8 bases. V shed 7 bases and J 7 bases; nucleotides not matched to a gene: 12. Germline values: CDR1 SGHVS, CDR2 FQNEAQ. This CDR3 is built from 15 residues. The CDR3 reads CASTPQDREINEQFF. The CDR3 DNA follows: TGTGCCAGCACCCCACAGGACAGGGAGATTAATGAGCAGTTCTTC.

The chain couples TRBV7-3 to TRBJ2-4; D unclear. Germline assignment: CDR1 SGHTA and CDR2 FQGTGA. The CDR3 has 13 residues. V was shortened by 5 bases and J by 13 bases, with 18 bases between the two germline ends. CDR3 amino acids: CASSTNGPSSQYF. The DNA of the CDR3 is TGTGCCAGCAGCACAAACGGGCCAAGCTCACAGTACTTC.

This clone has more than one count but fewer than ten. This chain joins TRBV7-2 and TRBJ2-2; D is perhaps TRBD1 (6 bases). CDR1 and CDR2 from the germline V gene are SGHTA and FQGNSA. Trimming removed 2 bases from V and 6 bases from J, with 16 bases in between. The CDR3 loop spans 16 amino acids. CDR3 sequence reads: CASSLPPTGWAGELFF. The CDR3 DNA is TGTGCCAGCAGCTTACCGCCGACAGGCTGGGCCGGGGAGCTGTTTTTT.

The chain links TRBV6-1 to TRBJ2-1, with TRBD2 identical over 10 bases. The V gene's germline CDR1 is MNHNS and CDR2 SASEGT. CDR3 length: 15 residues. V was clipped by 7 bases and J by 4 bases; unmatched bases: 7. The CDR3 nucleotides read TGTGCCAGCACTAATAGCGGGAGGTTTTACAATGAGCAGTTCTTC. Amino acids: CASTNSGRFYNEQFF.

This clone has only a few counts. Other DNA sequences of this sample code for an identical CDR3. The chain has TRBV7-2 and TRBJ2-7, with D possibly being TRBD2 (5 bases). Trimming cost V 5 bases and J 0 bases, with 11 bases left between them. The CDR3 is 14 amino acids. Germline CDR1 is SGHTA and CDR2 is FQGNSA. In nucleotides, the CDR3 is TGTGCCAGCAGCCCTCGGGGAAACTCCTACGAGCAGTACTTC. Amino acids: CASSPRGNSYEQYF.

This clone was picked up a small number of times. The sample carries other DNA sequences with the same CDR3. The CDR3 sequence: CASSLAGGYEQYF. The CDR3 nucleotides read TGTGCCAGCAGTTTGGCAGGGGGCTACGAGCAGTACTTC. J is TRBJ2-7 and V is TRBV28; TRBD1 matches at 7 bases. There are 13 residues in the CDR3. Trimming removed 3 bases from V and 3 bases from J; junction bases left unmatched: 2. Germline V lookup: CDR1 MDHEN, CDR2 SYDVKM.

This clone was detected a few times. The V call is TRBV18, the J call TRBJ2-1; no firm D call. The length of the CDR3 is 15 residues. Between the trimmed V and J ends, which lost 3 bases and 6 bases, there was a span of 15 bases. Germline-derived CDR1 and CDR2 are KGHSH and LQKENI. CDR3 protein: CASSPYRERTNEQFF. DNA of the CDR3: TGTGCCAGCTCACCGTACAGAGAACGTACCAATGAGCAGTTCTTC. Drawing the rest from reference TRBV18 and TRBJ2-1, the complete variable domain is NAGVMQNPRHLVRRRGQEARLRCSPMKGHSHVYWYRQLPEEGLKFMVYLQKENIIDESGMPKERFSAEFPKEGPSILRIQQVVRGDSAAYFCASSPYRERTNEQFFGPGTRLTVL.

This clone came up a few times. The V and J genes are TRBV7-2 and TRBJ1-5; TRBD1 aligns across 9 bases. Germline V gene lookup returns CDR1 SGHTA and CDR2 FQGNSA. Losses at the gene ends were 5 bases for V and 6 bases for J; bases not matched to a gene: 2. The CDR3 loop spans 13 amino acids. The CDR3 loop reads CASSTQGAQPQHF. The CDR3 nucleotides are TGTGCCAGCAGCACACAGGGGGCTCAGCCCCAGCATTTT.

CDR3 coding DNA: TGTGCCAGCAGCTCGACCCCGACAGGTCGCCCAGGGGGGCCCCAGCATTTT. Translating it yields CASSSTPTGRPGGPQHF. J is TRBJ1-5 and V is TRBV7-2; the match to TRBD1 covers 7 bases. The V and J ends lost 4 bases and 9 bases, in that order; junction bases with no gene match: 18. From germline, CDR1 is SGHTA and CDR2 FQGNSA. The CDR3 sequence is 17 residues long.

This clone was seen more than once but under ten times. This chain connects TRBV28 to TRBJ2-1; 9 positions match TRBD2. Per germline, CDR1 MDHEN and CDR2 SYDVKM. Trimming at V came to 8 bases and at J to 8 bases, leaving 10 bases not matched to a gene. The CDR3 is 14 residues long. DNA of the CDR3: TGTGCCAGCTACGTTAGCGGGAGAGCTGATGAGCAGTTCTTC. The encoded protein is CASYVSGRADEQFF. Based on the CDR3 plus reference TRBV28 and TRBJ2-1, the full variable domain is DVKVTQSSRYLVKRTGEKVFLECVQDMDHENMFWYRQDPGLGLRLIYFSYDVKMKEKGDIPEGYSVSREKKERFSLILESASTNQTSMYLCASYVSGRADEQFFGPGTRLTVL.

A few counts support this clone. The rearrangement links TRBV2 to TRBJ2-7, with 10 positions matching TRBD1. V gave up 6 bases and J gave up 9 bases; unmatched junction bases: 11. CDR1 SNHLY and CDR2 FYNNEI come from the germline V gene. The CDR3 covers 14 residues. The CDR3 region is CASRNPGTGVWQYF. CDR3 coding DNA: TGTGCCAGCAGGAACCCCGGGACAGGGGTCTGGCAGTACTTC.

CDR3 nucleotides: TGTGCCAGCAGCTTAGAGGACAGGGCCGCCTATGGCTACACCTTC. Protein: CASSLEDRAAYGYTF. The V call is TRBV7-9, the J call TRBJ1-2; 8 positions agree with TRBD1. The CDR3 spans 15 residues. V was pared by 1 base and J by 4 bases, with 5 bases of the junction left unmatched. Germline V gives CDR1 SEHNR, CDR2 FQNEAQ (reference sequence).

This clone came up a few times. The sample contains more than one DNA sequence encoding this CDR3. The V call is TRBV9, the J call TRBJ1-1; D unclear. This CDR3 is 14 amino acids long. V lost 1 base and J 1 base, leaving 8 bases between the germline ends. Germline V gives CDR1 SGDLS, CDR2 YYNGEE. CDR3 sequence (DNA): TGTGCCAGCAGCGTAACGGGCGCGAACACTGAAGCTTTCTTT. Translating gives CASSVTGANTEAFF. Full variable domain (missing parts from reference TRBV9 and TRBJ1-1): DSGVTQTPKHLITATGQRVTLRCSPRSGDLSVYWYQQSLDQGLQFLIQYYNGEERAKGNILERFSAQQFPDLHSELNLSSLELGDSALYFCASSVTGANTEAFFGQGTRLTVV.

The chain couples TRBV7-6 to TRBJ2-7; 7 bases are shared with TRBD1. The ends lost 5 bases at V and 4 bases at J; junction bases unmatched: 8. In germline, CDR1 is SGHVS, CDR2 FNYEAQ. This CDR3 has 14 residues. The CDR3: CASSRDRAVYEQYF. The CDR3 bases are TGTGCCAGCAGCCGCGACAGGGCGGTATACGAGCAGTACTTC.

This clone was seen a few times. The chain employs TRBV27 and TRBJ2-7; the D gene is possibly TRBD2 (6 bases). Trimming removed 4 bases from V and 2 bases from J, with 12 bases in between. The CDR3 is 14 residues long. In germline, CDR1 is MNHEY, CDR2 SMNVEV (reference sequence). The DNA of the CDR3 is TGTGCCAGCAGTTCCTGGGACTCTACCTACGAGCAGTACTTC. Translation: CASSSWDSTYEQYF.

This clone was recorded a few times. CDR3 coding DNA: TGTGCCAGCTCACCAGGCCTTCGGGGGAGAACGCCCTACGAGCAGTACTTC. Its translation is CASSPGLRGRTPYEQYF. J is TRBJ2-7 and V is TRBV18, with D maybe TRBD2 (6 bases). CDR3 length equals 17 residues. Trimming left V 2 bases short and J 2 bases short, with 19 bases between. Per germline, CDR1 KGHSH and CDR2 LQKENI.

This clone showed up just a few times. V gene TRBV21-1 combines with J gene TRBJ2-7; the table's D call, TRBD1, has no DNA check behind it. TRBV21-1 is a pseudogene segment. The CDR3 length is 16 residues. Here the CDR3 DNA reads TGTGCCAGCAGCAATCTTGGGACAGTCCTCCCTGGCGAGCAGTACTTC. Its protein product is CASSNLGTVLPGEQYF.